Below, 22 T cell receptor beta chains from the same sample are listed, as sequenced in a study of T cells in Graves' hyperthyroidism and ophthalmopathy (dated by TCRdb to about 2019). Library creation used multiplex PCR. TCRdb shows the sequencer as Illumina HiSeq 2000. The TCR beta CDR3 regions were amplified from the RNA transcripts. For the first round of RT-PCR on the TCR CDR3, the HTBI primer set was used together with the Qiagen OneStep RT-PCR kit. In TCRdb, the public reads were trimmed at Q25 with fastp and aligned with MiXCR, with productive beta chains retained. For every CDR3 protein sequence, its rows merge into one entry that carries the most common genes and DNA. Recorded for this sample are approximately 360,000 distinct CDR3 sequences; 15% to 18% of them occurred a single time. 28% of the sample is taken by the ten largest. Sequencing used blood. The receptors stem from a woman younger than 30 with Graves' hyperthyroidism that later progressed to Graves' ophthalmopathy.

Only a few counts were recorded for this clonotype. Being one base from a much bigger clone, this may be a read error. The chain employs TRBV12-3 or TRBV12-4 and TRBJ1-1; a weak D match, TRBD1 (5 bases). This CDR3 has 14 residues. The CDR3 coding sequence is TGTGCCGGCAGCCCTCCGACAGAGAACACTGAAGCTTTCTTT. This encodes CAGSPPTENTEAFF.

This clonotype was detected a few times. The chain uses TRBV29-1 and TRBJ1-1; D uncertain. The CDR3 is 13 residues long. Germline lookup yields CDR1 SQVTM and CDR2 ANQGSEA. The V and J ends lost 6 bases and 1 base respectively, with 12 bases between them. CDR3 nucleotide sequence: TGCAGCGTAAAGACGTGGGGGAACACTGAAGCTTTCTTT. It encodes CSVKTWGNTEAFF.

This clonotype was seen ten or more times. V is TRBV20-1 and J is TRBJ1-1; 9 bases line up with TRBD1. The CDR3 has 15 residues. Trimming took 0 bases from V and 5 from J; bases not matched to a gene: 7. In germline, CDR1 is DFQATT, CDR2 SNEGSKA (reference sequence). The CDR3 reads CSARDTGTGSTEAFF. The CDR3 DNA is TGCAGTGCTAGAGATACAGGGACAGGGAGTACTGAAGCTTTCTTT.

To note about this clonotype: A read error is possible here, since a much larger clone lies one base away. This chain links TRBV20-1 with TRBJ2-7, with 9 bases that match TRBD2. This CDR3 spans 17 amino acids. Germline lookup yields CDR1 DFQATT and CDR2 SNEGSKA (reference sequence). CDR3: CSARVRLAVTSSYGQYF. CDR3 nucleotides: TGCAGTGCTAGAGTGAGACTAGCGGTTACCTCCTCCTACGGGCAGTACTTC.

With regard to this clonotype: At one end the junction does not follow the germline gene, possibly because of a read error. This chain joins TRBV7-2 and TRBJ2-1, with D tentatively TRBD2 (6 bases). CDR1 and CDR2 (germline): SGHTA, FQGNSA. This CDR3 region has 13 residues. The CDR3: CAGSLVGGNEQFF. The CDR3 nucleotides are TGTGCCGGCAGCTTAGTGGGGGGCAATGAGCAGTTCTTC.

V gene TRBV11-2 combines with J gene TRBJ2-5; 7 bases align to TRBD2. Per the germline V gene, CDR1 is SGHAT and CDR2 is FQNNGV. Trimming removed 5 bases from V and 5 bases from J; junction bases left unmatched: 20. The CDR3 consists of 18 residues. The CDR3: CASSPPGLKSGGLETQYF. In DNA form, the CDR3 reads TGTGCCAGCAGCCCGCCGGGACTAAAAAGCGGCGGGTTGGAGACCCAGTACTTC.

This clonotype was observed a few times. The V and J genes are TRBV11-1 and TRBJ2-7, with D hard to call. CDR3 length: 15 residues. V dropped 5 bases and J dropped 1 base, with 15 bases sitting between them. Germline V lookup: CDR1 SGHAT, CDR2 FQDESV (reference sequence). As DNA, the CDR3 is TGTGCCAGCAGCCCTAACGACGAGAATTCCTACGAGCAGTACTTC. Protein product: CASSPNDENSYEQYF.

Many counts were recorded for this clonotype. V gene TRBV28 combines with J gene TRBJ2-3, with D perhaps being TRBD1 or TRBD2 (5 bases each). Germline V gene sequence: CDR1 MDHEN, CDR2 SYDVKM. The V end was cut by 7 bases, the J end by 5 bases, with 19 bases between. The length of the CDR3 is 15 residues. The CDR3 region has the DNA TGTGCCAGCACCGAAAAGGGGAGATTAGTAGATACGCAGTATTTT. Translating gives CASTEKGRLVDTQYF.

This CDR3 is CASSLRTGTSAYNEQFF. The CDR3 DNA reads TGTGCCAGCAGCTTAAGGACCGGGACTAGCGCCTACAATGAGCAGTTCTTC. J is TRBJ2-1 and V is TRBV7-3; TRBD2 matches at 10 bases. The CDR3 is 17 amino acids. Germline V gene sequence: CDR1 SGHTA, CDR2 FQGTGA. J was trimmed by 2 bases and V by 1 base; bases with no gene match: 5. Full variable domain (missing parts from reference TRBV7-3 and TRBJ2-1): GAGVSQTPSNKVTEKGKYVELRCDPISGHTALYWYRQSLGQGPEFLIYFQGTGAADDSGLPNDRFFAVRPEGSVSTLKIQRTERGDSAVYLCASSLRTGTSAYNEQFFGPGTRLTVL.

The sample holds many counts of this clonotype. The gene calls are TRBV27 and TRBJ1-5; 8 bases line up with TRBD1. Germline loops: CDR1 MNHEY, CDR2 SMNVEV (reference sequence). CDR3 length: 14 residues. V lost 2 bases and J lost 7; bases outside the gene matches: 4. For the CDR3, the DNA is TGTGCCAGCAGTTTACAGGGGGCACAGCAGCCCCAGCATTTT. Encoded protein: CASSLQGAQQPQHF.

Ten or more counts support this clonotype. The chain recombines TRBV12-3 or TRBV12-4 with TRBJ1-1; D unclear. CDR3 length: 12 residues. Trimming removed 10 bases from V and 1 base from J, with 10 bases in between. The CDR3 is CATEKENTEAFF. The DNA for the CDR3 is TGTGCCACCGAAAAGGAGAACACTGAAGCTTTCTTT.

V usage is TRBV9 and J usage is TRBJ2-1; no clear D. Looked up from germline, CDR1 is SGDLS and CDR2 is YYNGEE. Between the trimmed V and J ends, which lost 4 bases and 5 bases, there was a span of 7 bases. The CDR3 has 12 amino acids. The CDR3 DNA reads TGTGCCAGCAGCCCCCGGGACAATGAGCAGTTCTTC. As protein: CASSPRDNEQFF.

In the case of this clonotype: A much larger clone lies a single base off, so this may be a read error. The chain links TRBV20-1 to TRBJ1-5; the D gene is possibly TRBD1 (5 bases). The CDR3 contains 13 residues. Germline assignment: CDR1 DFQATT and CDR2 SNEGSKA (reference sequence). The CDR3 bases are TGCAGTGCTCTAGGAGGGGTATATCACCCCCAGCATTTT. This translates into CSALGGVYHPQHF.

The chain has TRBV24-1 and TRBJ2-1; D is uncertain. Germline-derived CDR1 and CDR2 are KGHDR and SFDVKD. This CDR3 is 16 amino acids long. V lost 0 bases, J lost 6 bases, and 14 bases lay in between. The CDR3 loop reads CATSDLQETSTNEQFF. The CDR3, as DNA: TGTGCCACCAGTGATTTGCAGGAAACCTCCACCAATGAGCAGTTCTTC.

The sample holds a few counts of this clonotype. The chain has TRBV28 and TRBJ1-6, with D hard to call. CDR3 size: 13 residues. Germline assignment: CDR1 MDHEN and CDR2 SYDVKM. The V and J ends lost 6 bases and 10 bases respectively, with 13 bases between them. CDR3 protein: CASSTPQESPLHF. In nucleotides, the CDR3 is TGTGCCAGCAGCACCCCCCAAGAATCACCCCTCCACTTT.

This clonotype was seen ten or more times. The gene calls are TRBV11-2 and TRBJ2-3; 7 bases match TRBD2. The V gene end was trimmed by 5 bases and the J gene end by 2 bases; junction bases not matched to a gene: 7. From germline, CDR1 is SGHAT and CDR2 FQNNGV. This CDR3 has 15 residues. CDR3 bases: TGTGCCAGCAGCCCTGCGGGGGTTAACACAGATACGCAGTATTTT. It encodes CASSPAGVNTDTQYF.

Concerning this clonotype itself: Just one base apart from a much larger clone, this may be a read error. The chain combines TRBV27 with TRBJ2-5; tentative D call: TRBD1 (5 bases). V was pared by 5 bases and J by 4 bases, with 20 bases between. In germline, CDR1 is MNHEY, CDR2 SMNVEV (reference sequence). There are 16 residues in the CDR3. The CDR3 DNA is TGTGCCAGCAGTCCCCAGGGCCCGGACCCGCCAGAGACCCAGTACTTC. Translated: CASSPQGPDPPETQYF.

This clonotype was recorded many times. The chain recombines TRBV6-2 or TRBV6-3 with TRBJ2-1; D remains unclear. The V end was cut by 2 bases, the J end by 6 bases, with 8 bases between. Germline V gene sequence: CDR1 MNHEY, CDR2 SVGEGT. This CDR3 contains 13 residues. CDR3 in amino acids: CASSYRVGNEQFF. The CDR3 DNA follows: TGTGCCAGCAGTTACCGGGTAGGCAATGAGCAGTTCTTC.

This clonotype was seen repeatedly, ten times or more. This chain links TRBV20-1 with TRBJ2-7; 7 bases map to TRBD1. Losses at the gene ends were 3 bases for V and 2 bases for J; bases not matched to a gene: 4. This CDR3 contains 13 residues. Germline CDR1 DFQATT, CDR2 SNEGSKA (reference sequence). CDR3 residues: CSARGTVTYEQYF. CDR3 nucleotides: TGCAGTGCTAGGGGGACAGTGACCTACGAGCAGTACTTC.

The V call is TRBV12-3 or TRBV12-4, the J call TRBJ1-2; the D gene is possibly TRBD1 (6 bases). This CDR3 region has 12 residues. V was pared by 3 bases and J by 10 bases, with 12 bases between. The CDR3 here is CASSFPGQNYTF. CDR3 nucleotide sequence: TGTGCCAGCAGTTTCCCCGGACAGAACTACACCTTC.

This clonotype was counted between two and nine times. Germline is not matched at one junction end, which may reflect a read error. V and J are TRBV5-5 and TRBJ1-1, with no clear D. The CDR3 is 13 residues long. Germline CDR1 reads SGHKS; CDR2 reads YYEKEE (reference sequence). CDR3 in DNA: TGTGCCAGCAGCTTGGACCCAGTGACTGAAGGTTTCTTT. It codes for CASSLDPVTEGFF.

This clonotype came up a few times. The genes are TRBV18 and TRBJ2-1; no clear D gene. Germline CDR1 is KGHSH and CDR2 is LQKENI. V was clipped by 4 bases and J by 6 bases, with 13 bases between them. The CDR3 sequence is 14 residues long. CDR3 sequence (DNA): TGTGCCAGCTCACGTGAGACGCTAGTCAATGAGCAGTTCTTC. This codes for CASSRETLVNEQFF.